A single sample is the source of the 23 T cell receptor beta chains below, sequenced in a study of blood T cell repertoires in COVID-19. The data were produced by immunoSEQ multiplex PCR, yet TCRdb's version contains in-frame clones alone and is incomplete. Here the sample spans fewer than 110,000 clones, 60% to 85% being singletons. The sequencing input was peripheral blood. These receptors originate from a man aged 70-80 years with acute or convalescent COVID-19.

The V call is TRBV6-2 or TRBV6-3, the J call TRBJ1-5, with 7 bases aligning to TRBD1. Germline V CDR1 and CDR2: MNHEY, SVGEGT. This CDR3 spans 15 amino acids. After removal of 4 bases from V and 8 bases from J, the junction contained 11 bases not matched to a gene. Here the CDR3 reads CASSSDRLLGEPQHF. In nucleotides, the CDR3 is TGTGCCAGCAGTTCGGACAGGCTCCTCGGGGAGCCCCAGCATTTT.

The rearrangement links TRBV6-5 to TRBJ1-2; D perhaps matches TRBD1 (6 bases). The CDR3 contains 15 residues. CDR1 is MNHEY, CDR2 SVGAGI, per germline. V was shortened by 2 bases and J by 0 bases, with 10 bases between the two germline ends. The CDR3 reads CASSYRQGTNYGYTF. The DNA of the CDR3 is TGTGCCAGCAGTTACCGGCAGGGGACTAACTATGGCTACACCTTC.

The rearrangement uses TRBV19 and TRBJ1-5; D perhaps matches TRBD1 (5 bases). With 9 bases removed from V and 1 base from J, the gap between germline ends came to 10 bases. The CDR3 contains 13 residues. CDR1 and CDR2 (germline): LNHDA, SQIVND (reference sequence). In nucleotides, the CDR3 is TGTGCCAGCGACAGATCGAGCAATCAGCCCCAGCATTTT. Translated: CASDRSSNQPQHF.

This clone came up once. The genes are TRBV25-1 and TRBJ1-6, with D perhaps TRBD1 (5 bases). V dropped 1 base and J dropped 10 bases, with 14 bases sitting between them. The germline gives CDR1 MGHDK, CDR2 SYGVNS. CDR3 length: 15 amino acids. The CDR3 DNA sequence: TGTGCCAGCAGTGAATTCGCAGGGCAAGGGTCACCCCTCCACTTT. Protein product: CASSEFAGQGSPLHF.

J is TRBJ2-7 and V is TRBV9; the D is unclear. Trimming cost V 0 bases and J 3 bases, with 13 bases left between them. Germline V gives CDR1 SGDLS, CDR2 YYNGEE. This CDR3 contains 15 residues. DNA of the CDR3: TGTGCCAGCAGCGTAGGGGCAGGTCTTTACTACGAGCAGTACTTC. Its protein product is CASSVGAGLYYEQYF. Drawing the rest from reference TRBV9 and TRBJ2-7, the complete variable domain is DSGVTQTPKHLITATGQRVTLRCSPRSGDLSVYWYQQSLDQGLQFLIQYYNGEERAKGNILERFSAQQFPDLHSELNLSSLELGDSALYFCASSVGAGLYYEQYFGPGTRLTVT.

V is TRBV6-5 and J is TRBJ1-3, with TRBD1 matching over 8 bases. The CDR3 is 13 amino acids. V was pared by 5 bases and J by 5 bases, with 2 bases of the junction left unmatched. Germline V gives CDR1 MNHEY, CDR2 SVGAGI. CDR3: CASSTGGRNTIYF. In DNA form, the CDR3 reads TGTGCCAGCAGTACAGGGGGACGAAACACCATATATTTT.

This clone was counted a few times. For the CDR3, the DNA is TGTGCCAGCAGCTTAGCTGGAGGGGGGGGTCAGCCCCAGCATTTT. Encoded protein: CASSLAGGGGQPQHF. The chain links TRBV7-8 to TRBJ1-5; D might be TRBD1 (6 bases). The CDR3 is 15 amino acids. The germline CDR1 and CDR2 sequences are SGHVS and FQNEAQ. Trimming removed 0 bases at V and 6 bases at J, with 12 bases between. The entire variable domain, with the rest obtained from reference TRBV7-8 and TRBJ1-5, is as follows: GAGVSQSPRYKVAKRGQDVALRCDPISGHVSLFWYQQALGQGPEFLTYFQNEAQLDKSGLPSDRFFAERPEGSVSTLKIQRTQQEDSAVYLCASSLAGGGGQPQHFGDGTRLSIL.

The chain recombines TRBV27 with TRBJ1-5; 12 bases are a match to TRBD1. The trim removed 5 bases at V and 6 bases at J, leaving 5 bases unmatched. CDR3 length: 15 residues. The V gene's germline CDR1 is MNHEY and CDR2 SMNVEV (reference sequence). The CDR3: CASSPRDRGLQPQHF. The CDR3 DNA reads TGTGCCAGCAGTCCCCGGGACAGGGGGCTTCAGCCCCAGCATTTT.

The count of this clone is one. The chain links TRBV5-7 to TRBJ1-3, with a weak D call TRBD1 (6 bases). TRBV5-7 carries the ORF label, with uncertain function. V lost 1 base to trimming and J lost 4 bases, with 12 bases between them. There are 15 residues in the CDR3. The DNA for the CDR3 is TGTGCCAGCAGCTTGCCAGGGGCGTGGGGAAACACCATATATTTT. Protein product: CASSLPGAWGNTIYF.

The chain uses TRBV5-1 and TRBJ2-7, with 7 bases aligning to TRBD2. The CDR3 spans 16 residues. The germline V gene has CDR1 SGHRS and CDR2 YFSETQ. Trimming at V came to 4 bases and at J to 6 bases, leaving 16 bases not matched to a gene. CDR3 nucleotides: TGCGCCAGCAGCCCCGGACTAGTGCCCCTGGTTCCCGAGCAGTACTTC. Protein sequence: CASSPGLVPLVPEQYF.

J is TRBJ2-1 and V is TRBV10-1; 7 nucleotides agree with TRBD2. J was trimmed by 10 bases and V by 3 bases; bases with no gene match: 12. Germline V gene sequence: CDR1 WNHNN, CDR2 SYGVQD (reference sequence). CDR3 length: 15 residues. CDR3 residues: CASSDIVLAKEEQFF. The CDR3, as DNA: TGCGCCAGCAGTGATATTGTACTAGCGAAAGAGGAGCAGTTCTTC.

The chain uses TRBV2 and TRBJ1-5; tentative D call: TRBD1 (5 bases). Germline CDR1 SNHLY, CDR2 FYNNEI. The CDR3 has 14 residues. The germline V and J ends were trimmed by 8 bases and 5 bases, with 16 bases remaining between them. The CDR3 bases are TGTGCCAGCCGATGGGGCGTAGGTGATCAGCCCCAGCATTTT. The encoded protein is CASRWGVGDQPQHF.

This sequence joins TRBV2 and TRBJ1-5; 10 positions agree with TRBD1. Germline values: CDR1 SNHLY, CDR2 FYNNEI. V gave up 6 bases and J gave up 5 bases; unmatched junction bases: 7. CDR3 length: 15 residues. The CDR3 nucleotides read TGTGCCAGCAGGGAGAGACAGGGGGCCTATCAGCCCCAGCATTTT. Translating it yields CASRERQGAYQPQHF.

The chain joins TRBV3-1 (or the pseudogene TRBV3-2) to TRBJ1-6; 8 nucleotides line up with TRBD1. V shed 5 bases, J shed 8 bases, and the junction held 8 bases outside the gene matches. CDR1 is LGHDT and CDR2 is YNNKEL in the germline V gene (reference sequence). This CDR3 has 15 amino acids. Written as DNA, the CDR3 is TGTGCCAGCAGCGTTGGACAGGGCGGTCATTCACCCCTCCACTTT. Translation gives CASSVGQGGHSPLHF.

The chain couples TRBV19 to TRBJ1-2, with 10 bases that match TRBD1. Germline V gene sequence: CDR1 LNHDA, CDR2 SQIVND (reference sequence). The CDR3 runs 16 residues. Trimming removed 6 bases from V and 0 bases from J; junction bases left unmatched: 7. CDR3 residues: CASRPGTGATNYGYTF. The CDR3 nucleotides are TGTGCCAGTAGGCCCGGGACAGGGGCAACTAACTATGGCTACACCTTC. The whole variable domain, remainder taken from reference TRBV19 and TRBJ1-2, is DGGITQSPKYLFRKEGQNVTLSCEQNLNHDAMYWYRQDPGQGLRLIYYSQIVNDFQKGDIAEGYSVSREKKESFPLTVTSAQKNPTAFYLCASRPGTGATNYGYTFGSGTRLTVV.

The chain has TRBV6-2 or TRBV6-3 and TRBJ2-3, with 7 nucleotides matching TRBD2. The V gene end was trimmed by 5 bases and the J gene end by 1 base; junction bases not matched to a gene: 6. CDR3 length: 15 residues. Germline values: CDR1 MNHEY, CDR2 SVGEGT. CDR3 residues: CASSNRGVGTDTQYF. CDR3 DNA sequence: TGTGCCAGCAGTAATCGGGGGGTGGGCACAGATACGCAGTATTTT.

The genes are TRBV2 and TRBJ1-2; 9 nucleotides agree with TRBD1. The CDR3 loop spans 14 amino acids. Germline-derived CDR1 and CDR2 are SNHLY and FYNNEI. Trimming at V came to 8 bases and at J to 6 bases, leaving 10 bases not matched to a gene. The CDR3 DNA is TGTGCCAGCCTAAAATTACAGGGGGCTCATGGCTACACCTTC. It translates to CASLKLQGAHGYTF.

The V gene is TRBV5-1, the J gene TRBJ1-1; TRBD1 is a possible D gene (6 bases). The length of the CDR3 is 14 residues. The germline gives CDR1 SGHRS, CDR2 YFSETQ. Trimming removed 0 bases from V and 3 bases from J, with 9 bases in between. As DNA, the CDR3 is TGCGCCAGCAGCTTGGATACAGGGTACACTGAAGCTTTCTTT. It encodes CASSLDTGYTEAFF.

V gene TRBV29-1 combines with J gene TRBJ1-1; 7 bases line up with TRBD1. Germline V gives CDR1 SQVTM, CDR2 ANQGSEA. V lost 7 bases and J lost 3; bases outside the gene matches: 8. There are 13 residues in the CDR3. CDR3 amino acids: CSGDRTGDTEAFF. CDR3 coding DNA: TGCAGCGGGGACCGGACAGGCGACACTGAAGCTTTCTTT.

The chain carries TRBV5-5 and TRBJ2-3, with TRBD1 matching over 10 bases. Germline V gene sequence: CDR1 SGHKS, CDR2 YYEKEE (reference sequence). V lost 4 bases and J lost 3; bases outside the gene matches: 8. CDR3 length equals 16 residues. The CDR3 nucleotides read TGTGCCAGCAGCCGCACGGGACAGGGGAGGACAGATACGCAGTATTTT. Encoded protein: CASSRTGQGRTDTQYF.

The V and J genes are TRBV2 and TRBJ2-6, with D perhaps matching TRBD1 (6 bases). Between the trimmed V and J ends, which lost 8 bases and 3 bases, there was a span of 17 bases. The CDR3 is 16 residues long. Germline CDR1 and CDR2: SNHLY and FYNNEI. CDR3 in DNA: TGTGCCAGCTCCGGCAGGGGAACGCGTGGGGCCAACGTCCTGACTTTC. Translated: CASSGRGTRGANVLTF. The full variable domain, in which reference TRBV2 and TRBJ2-6 provide the parts outside the CDR3, is EPEVTQTPSHQVTQMGQEVILRCVPISNHLYFYWYRQILGQKVEFLVSFYNNEISEKSEIFDDQFSVERPDGSNFTLKIRSTKLEDSAMYFCASSGRGTRGANVLTFGAGSRLTVL.

The rearrangement joins TRBV2 to TRBJ1-1, with 7 nucleotides matching TRBD1. The CDR3 sequence is 14 residues long. J lost 4 bases, V lost 5 bases, and 7 bases had no gene match. Per the germline V gene, CDR1 is SNHLY and CDR2 is FYNNEI. The CDR3 coding sequence is TGTGCCAGCAGTCTGACAGGGCTCGGCACTGAAGCTTTCTTT. Its protein product is CASSLTGLGTEAFF. The full variable domain, rest sourced from reference TRBV2 and TRBJ1-1, is EPEVTQTPSHQVTQMGQEVILRCVPISNHLYFYWYRQILGQKVEFLVSFYNNEISEKSEIFDDQFSVERPDGSNFTLKIRSTKLEDSAMYFCASSLTGLGTEAFFGQGTRLTVV.

The chain recombines TRBV27 with TRBJ2-1; D possibly corresponds to TRBD1 (6 bases). CDR1 MNHEY and CDR2 SMNVEV come from the germline V gene (reference sequence). The CDR3 covers 15 residues. V was shortened by 4 bases and J by 2 bases, with 12 bases between the two germline ends. CDR3 region: CASSSVTGPYNEQFF. CDR3 bases: TGTGCCAGCAGTTCCGTAACAGGGCCCTACAATGAGCAGTTCTTC.